These 22 T cell receptor beta chains came from one sample sequenced in a study of shared clonotypes between healthy human individuals. Assay: immunoSEQ multiplex PCR; the TCRdb copy retains only in-frame clones and omits some. Here the sample spans over 2 million clones, approximately 90% being singletons. Material: naive CD4+ T cells from PBMCs. The subset was: CD45RA+ positively selected. The source is a man aged 18 to 30 in good health. Some clones in this sample may be carry-over from other donors' samples.

The V call is TRBV7-6, the J call TRBJ2-7, with D possibly being TRBD1 or TRBD2 (5 bases each). Germline V lookup: CDR1 SGHVS, CDR2 FNYEAQ. The CDR3 sequence is 15 residues long. Between the trimmed V and J ends, which lost 5 bases and 0 bases, there was a span of 14 bases. The CDR3 DNA reads TGTGCCAGCAGCCCGCAGGCAGGGAGCTCCTACGAGCAGTACTTC. Amino acids: CASSPQAGSSYEQYF.

V usage is TRBV9 and J usage is TRBJ2-1, with 13 bases fitting TRBD2. In germline, CDR1 is SGDLS, CDR2 YYNGEE. Trimming cost V 4 bases and J 4 bases; bases outside gene matches: 8. The CDR3 contains 17 residues. This CDR3 reads CASSLGLAGTLYNEQFF. The CDR3 DNA reads as TGTGCCAGCAGCTTGGGACTAGCGGGGACCCTATACAATGAGCAGTTCTTC.

The J gene is TRBJ2-3, the V gene TRBV27, with TRBD1 identical over 8 bases. CDR1 is MNHEY and CDR2 is SMNVEV in the germline V gene (reference sequence). The CDR3 is 16 amino acids. V was pared by 8 bases and J by 2 bases, with 12 bases of the junction left unmatched. The CDR3 region has the DNA TGTGCCAGCTCAGGGGGCGAGGTCCCCTACACAGATACGCAGTATTTT. Translation gives CASSGGEVPYTDTQYF.

Only one count was recorded for this clone. The J gene is TRBJ2-7, the V gene TRBV5-1; D not certain. Looked up from germline, CDR1 is SGHRS and CDR2 is YFSETQ. Trimming shortened V by 0 bases and J by 0 bases, and 10 bases separated the two germline ends. The CDR3 spans 15 residues. The CDR3 DNA reads as TGCGCCAGCAGCTTGGTACCGGCGAGCTCCTACGAGCAGTACTTC. This encodes CASSLVPASSYEQYF. Looking up the rest from reference TRBV5-1 and TRBJ2-7 gives the full variable domain: KAGVTQTPRYLIKTRGQQVTLSCSPISGHRSVSWYQQTPGQGLQFLFEYFSETQRNKGNFPGRFSGRQFSNSRSEMNVSTLELGDSALYLCASSLVPASSYEQYFGPGTRLTVT.

V gene TRBV5-1 combines with J gene TRBJ2-6; TRBD1 agrees at 10 bases. The ends lost 0 bases at V and 2 bases at J; junction bases unmatched: 2. Looked up from germline, CDR1 is SGHRS and CDR2 is YFSETQ. This CDR3 is built from 17 residues. CDR3 DNA sequence: TGCGCCAGCAGCTTGGATGGGACAGGGGCTGGGGCCAACGTCCTGACTTTC. This translates into CASSLDGTGAGANVLTF.

V gene TRBV28 combines with J gene TRBJ1-5; D is undetermined. The CDR3 consists of 16 residues. Trimming cost V 3 bases and J 3 bases, with 15 bases left between them. Looked up from germline, CDR1 is MDHEN and CDR2 is SYDVKM. The CDR3 here is CASSLSWSLNNQPQHF. CDR3 coding DNA: TGTGCCAGCAGTTTGTCCTGGAGCCTTAACAATCAGCCCCAGCATTTT.

Notes on this clone: The same CDR3 arises from other DNA sequences in this sample as well. This chain joins TRBV9 and TRBJ2-3, with 9 bases that match TRBD2. Germline values: CDR1 SGDLS, CDR2 YYNGEE. Trimming removed 0 bases from V and 2 bases from J; junction bases left unmatched: 4. This CDR3 is built from 16 residues. The CDR3 reads CASSVGTSGYTDTQYF. In nucleotides, the CDR3 is TGTGCCAGCAGCGTAGGTACTAGCGGGTACACAGATACGCAGTATTTT.

The chain combines TRBV28 with TRBJ2-1; D not certain. The germline CDR1 and CDR2 sequences are MDHEN and SYDVKM. The CDR3 length is 12 residues. V was trimmed by 6 bases and J by 4 bases, leaving 7 bases between them. The CDR3, as DNA: TGTGCCAGCAGAGACGTTTACAATGAGCAGTTCTTC. Protein: CASRDVYNEQFF.

The rearrangement links TRBV6-1 to TRBJ1-2; D perhaps matches TRBD1 (5 bases). Trimming left V 5 bases short and J 13 bases short, with 14 bases between. This CDR3 contains 11 residues. CDR1 and CDR2 from the germline V gene are MNHNS and SASEGT. CDR3: CASSRTRGSTF. The CDR3 DNA reads TGTGCCAGCAGTCGAACAAGGGGTAGCACCTTC.

J is TRBJ1-3 and V is TRBV9; D is uncertain. Between the trimmed V and J ends, which lost 4 bases and 4 bases, there was a span of 9 bases. From germline, CDR1 is SGDLS and CDR2 YYNGEE. The CDR3 covers 13 residues. The CDR3 DNA reads as TGTGCCAGCAGCCCCTCAACAGGAAACACCATATATTTT. It is translated as CASSPSTGNTIYF.

J is TRBJ2-7 and V is TRBV7-9, with no clear D. The CDR3 length is 13 residues. V gave up 3 bases and J gave up 4 bases, with 10 bases separating them. The germline V gene encodes CDR1 SEHNR and CDR2 FQNEAQ (reference sequence). CDR3 nucleotide sequence: TGTGCCAGCAGCTTTGGGCACGGGTACGAGCAGTACTTC. Amino acids: CASSFGHGYEQYF. Filled out from reference TRBV7-9 and TRBJ2-7, the complete variable domain reads DTGVSQNPRHKITKRGQNVTFRCDPISEHNRLYWYRQTLGQGPEFLTYFQNEAQLEKSRLLSDRFSAERPKGSFSTLEIQRTEQGDSAMYLCASSFGHGYEQYFGPGTRLTVT.

This chain joins TRBV28 and TRBJ1-1; TRBD1 agrees at 7 bases. The CDR3 spans 17 residues. From germline, CDR1 is MDHEN and CDR2 SYDVKM. Unmatched junction bases numbered 18, after V lost 7 bases and J lost 4 bases. CDR3 residues: CASTRGGARSLSTEAFF. The DNA for the CDR3 is TGTGCCAGCACCAGGGGGGGGGCTCGGAGTTTAAGCACTGAAGCTTTCTTT. The variable domain in full, with the rest retrieved from reference TRBV28 and TRBJ1-1, is DVKVTQSSRYLVKRTGEKVFLECVQDMDHENMFWYRQDPGLGLRLIYFSYDVKMKEKGDIPEGYSVSREKKERFSLILESASTNQTSMYLCASTRGGARSLSTEAFFGQGTRLTVV.

This sequence joins TRBV10-3 and TRBJ1-5; tentatively, D is TRBD1 (5 bases). From germline, CDR1 is ENHRY and CDR2 SYGVKD. This CDR3 is 14 amino acids long. Trimming stripped 0 bases from V and 9 bases from J, with 12 bases between. The CDR3 coding sequence is TGTGCCATCAGTGAGTCGGGGCCGGGCGGGCCCCAGCATTTT. As protein: CAISESGPGGPQHF.

The CDR3 DNA is TGTGCCAGCAGGGAATTGGGTAGGGGAGAGGGAGGTGAGCAGTTCTTC. The encoded protein is CASRELGRGEGGEQFF. The V gene is TRBV5-6, the J gene TRBJ2-1; D possibly corresponds to TRBD2 (6 bases). V was trimmed by 5 bases and J by 9 bases, leaving 24 bases between them. The CDR3 extends over 16 amino acids. CDR1 is SGHDT, CDR2 YYEEEE, per germline.

This clone was detected only once. It may be a read error: a sequence one base away is much more abundant. This specimen includes other DNA sequences encoding the same CDR3. The chain joins TRBV19 to TRBJ1-5; D ambiguous. Trimming left V 3 bases short and J 6 bases short, with 3 bases between. Germline CDR1 reads LNHDA; CDR2 reads SQIVND (reference sequence). This CDR3 contains 11 residues. The CDR3 reads CASSIGQPQHF. Written as DNA, the CDR3 is TGTGCCAGTAGTATTGGTCAGCCCCAGCATTTT.

The chain recombines TRBV2 with TRBJ1-2; 9 bases are a match to TRBD1. The CDR3 extends over 16 amino acids. Germline V lookup: CDR1 SNHLY, CDR2 FYNNEI. V lost 5 bases and J lost 0; bases outside the gene matches: 7. CDR3 in amino acids: CASSNLGQGANYGYTF. In DNA, the CDR3 is TGTGCCAGCAGTAATTTGGGACAGGGAGCTAACTATGGCTACACCTTC.

The rearrangement joins TRBV2 to TRBJ1-1, with TRBD1 matching 9 bases. J lost 4 bases, V lost 3 bases, and 6 bases had no gene match. The V gene's germline CDR1 is SNHLY and CDR2 FYNNEI. The length of the CDR3 is 15 residues. The CDR3 nucleotides read TGTGCCAGCAGTGAGCAGGGGACAGGGAGCACTGAAGCTTTCTTT. Amino acids: CASSEQGTGSTEAFF.

This clone was observed a single time. This sequence joins TRBV4-1 and TRBJ2-1; a weak D match, TRBD2 (5 bases). Trimming removed 8 bases from V and 3 bases from J, with 14 bases in between. This CDR3 region has 14 residues. The germline V gene has CDR1 MGHRA and CDR2 YSYEKL. The CDR3 coding sequence is TGCGCCAGCGGACCCTGGACTGTCTACAATGAGCAGTTCTTC. It is translated as CASGPWTVYNEQFF.

The V call is TRBV18, the J call TRBJ2-2; 10 positions agree with TRBD1. This CDR3 region has 17 residues. V lost 3 bases to trimming and J lost 6 bases; unmatched junction nucleotides: 10. Per the germline V gene, CDR1 is KGHSH and CDR2 is LQKENI. Written as DNA, the CDR3 is TGTGCCAGCTCACCGAGAAGCCAGGGACAGGGGTCCGGGGAGCTGTTTTTT. Amino acids: CASSPRSQGQGSGELFF.

The chain recombines TRBV11-3 with TRBJ1-2; D is uncertain. The CDR3 consists of 15 residues. Per germline, CDR1 SGHNT and CDR2 YENEEA. Trimming pared 3 bases from V and 5 bases from J, leaving 16 bases between. In DNA, the CDR3 is TGTGCCAGCAGCTTCGTCAGGACGGCTGGTTATGGCTACACCTTC. This gives the protein CASSFVRTAGYGYTF.

CDR3 DNA sequence: TGTGCCAGCAGTACCGGACAGGGACGCCATCAGCCCCAGCATTTT. As protein: CASSTGQGRHQPQHF. J is TRBJ1-5 and V is TRBV6-6, with TRBD1 matching 8 bases. Trimming removed 5 bases from V and 5 bases from J; junction bases left unmatched: 8. CDR1 is MNHNY, CDR2 SVGAGI, per germline (reference sequence). The CDR3 consists of 15 residues.

This clone was observed a handful of times. The gene calls are TRBV19 and TRBJ1-5; tentative D call: TRBD1 (5 bases). Germline assignment: CDR1 LNHDA and CDR2 SQIVND (reference sequence). V lost 5 bases, J lost 4 bases, and 9 bases lay in between. The CDR3 totals 13 residues. CDR3 DNA sequence: TGTGCCAGTAGTTTGAGGGGAAATCAGCCCCAGCATTTT. Protein: CASSLRGNQPQHF. The whole variable domain, remainder taken from reference TRBV19 and TRBJ1-5, is DGGITQSPKYLFRKEGQNVTLSCEQNLNHDAMYWYRQDPGQGLRLIYYSQIVNDFQKGDIAEGYSVSREKKESFPLTVTSAQKNPTAFYLCASSLRGNQPQHFGDGTRLSIL.